One and the same sample provided the 2 T cell receptor beta chains below, sequenced in a study of T cell changes during pregnancy in multiple sclerosis. Profiled with immunoSEQ multiplex PCR; TCRdb holds only in-frame clones, not every one. The sample lists 70,000 to 80,000 clones, about 95% seen once, with about 0.6% in the top ten. The specimen was peripheral blood, collected in the third trimester of pregnancy. The receptors shown here come from a female donor with multiple sclerosis, enrolled in a pregnancy study.

The CDR3 reads CASSERTTNYGYTF. The CDR3 coding sequence is TGCGCCAGCAGTGAGAGGACAACTAACTATGGCTACACCTTC. This chain joins TRBV10-2 and TRBJ1-2; tentative D call: TRBD1 (5 bases). The germline V gene encodes CDR1 WSHSY and CDR2 SAAADI. The CDR3 runs 14 residues. The V gene lost 2 bases and the J gene lost 0 bases, with 7 bases spanning the gap.

V gene TRBV7-2 combines with J gene TRBJ2-2; perhaps TRBD1 as D (5 bases). The CDR3 consists of 15 residues. V dropped 3 bases and J dropped 5 bases, with 13 bases sitting between them. From germline, CDR1 is SGHTA and CDR2 FQGNSA. The CDR3 nucleotides are TGTGCCAGCAGCTTTTCAGGGATTCAAACCGGGGAGCTGTTTTTT. Its translation is CASSFSGIQTGELFF.